This T cell receptor beta chain was sequenced in a study of cytomegalovirus exposure and HLA in healthy donors. J lost 0 bases, V lost 8 bases, and 4 bases had no gene match. The CDR3 has 15 amino acids. Germline V CDR1 and CDR2: SNHLY, FYNNEI. The table came from immunoSEQ multiplex PCR; TCRdb's copy has only in-frame clones and leaves some out. The sample contains fewer than 400,000 clones, 88% of which appear only once. This chain uses TRBV2 with TRBJ2-3; the match to TRBD2 covers 11 bases. This TCR was recovered from a young man in good health and CMV-seronegative. The sample comprised PBMCs. In DNA, the CDR3 is TGTGCCAGCCTCTCTAGCGGGGGGAGCACAGATACGCAGTATTTT. This gives the protein CASLSSGGSTDTQYF.